This T cell receptor beta chain was identified during a study of T-cell reconstitution after alpha-beta-depleted transplantation in children. General observations from the study: The study traced high day-60 TCRbeta diversity in some patients to surviving recipient T cells and thymic progenitors.

Regarding this clonotype: No antigen is known for it.

Molecular barcoding with unique molecular identifiers was used for the TCRbeta library. One entry per CDR3 protein, called by TCRdb with MiXCR from the PCR reads. The sample has 95,000 to 150,000 distinct CDR3 sequences, more than 20% seen once; the top ten hold about 10%. The CDR3 consists of 15 residues. The V gene's germline CDR1 is SGHKS and CDR2 YYEKEE (reference sequence). Trimming took 0 bases from V and 2 from J, leaving 8 bases between them. The origin of this receptor is a male patient aged 2-15 years who had a stem cell transplant for chronic granulomatous disease, so the T cells may come from the graft donor. The sequencing here drew on PBMCs, mostly from graft donor cells, taken 180 days after TCRalphabeta/CD19-depleted stem cell transplant. The chain recombines TRBV5-5 with TRBJ2-2; D is possibly TRBD1 (5 bases). The CDR3 coding sequence is TGTGCCAGCAGCTTGGGACAGCCTAACACCGGGGAGCTGTTTTTT. Its translation: CASSLGQPNTGELFF.